This T cell receptor (beta chain) was recovered during a study of shared clonotypes between healthy human individuals. In the study's own analysis: As immunoSEQ supplied junction-only sequences (without quality scores), filtering differed. Repertoires were generated with immunoSEQ multiplex PCR, while TCRdb's copy carries only in-frame clones and drops some. For V, J and clone size, that table is used; D and trimming come from the DNA. The data contain about 1.1 million clones, around 78% of them singletons. Germline loops: CDR1 MDHEN, CDR2 SYDVKM. CDR3 length equals 16 residues. Trimming cost V 6 bases and J 5 bases; bases outside gene matches: 15.

The receptor comes from a young man in good health. Some clones in this sample may be carry-over from other donors' samples. The V and J genes are TRBV28 and TRBJ2-7; TRBD2 agrees at 8 bases. The sequencing sample was made of memory CD4+ T cells from PBMCs. The subset denotes: CD45RA-negative fraction. The CDR3 sequence: CASSTGGSGSDHEQYF. CDR3 DNA: TGTGCCAGCAGCACCGGTGGGAGCGGGAGTGATCACGAGCAGTACTTC.